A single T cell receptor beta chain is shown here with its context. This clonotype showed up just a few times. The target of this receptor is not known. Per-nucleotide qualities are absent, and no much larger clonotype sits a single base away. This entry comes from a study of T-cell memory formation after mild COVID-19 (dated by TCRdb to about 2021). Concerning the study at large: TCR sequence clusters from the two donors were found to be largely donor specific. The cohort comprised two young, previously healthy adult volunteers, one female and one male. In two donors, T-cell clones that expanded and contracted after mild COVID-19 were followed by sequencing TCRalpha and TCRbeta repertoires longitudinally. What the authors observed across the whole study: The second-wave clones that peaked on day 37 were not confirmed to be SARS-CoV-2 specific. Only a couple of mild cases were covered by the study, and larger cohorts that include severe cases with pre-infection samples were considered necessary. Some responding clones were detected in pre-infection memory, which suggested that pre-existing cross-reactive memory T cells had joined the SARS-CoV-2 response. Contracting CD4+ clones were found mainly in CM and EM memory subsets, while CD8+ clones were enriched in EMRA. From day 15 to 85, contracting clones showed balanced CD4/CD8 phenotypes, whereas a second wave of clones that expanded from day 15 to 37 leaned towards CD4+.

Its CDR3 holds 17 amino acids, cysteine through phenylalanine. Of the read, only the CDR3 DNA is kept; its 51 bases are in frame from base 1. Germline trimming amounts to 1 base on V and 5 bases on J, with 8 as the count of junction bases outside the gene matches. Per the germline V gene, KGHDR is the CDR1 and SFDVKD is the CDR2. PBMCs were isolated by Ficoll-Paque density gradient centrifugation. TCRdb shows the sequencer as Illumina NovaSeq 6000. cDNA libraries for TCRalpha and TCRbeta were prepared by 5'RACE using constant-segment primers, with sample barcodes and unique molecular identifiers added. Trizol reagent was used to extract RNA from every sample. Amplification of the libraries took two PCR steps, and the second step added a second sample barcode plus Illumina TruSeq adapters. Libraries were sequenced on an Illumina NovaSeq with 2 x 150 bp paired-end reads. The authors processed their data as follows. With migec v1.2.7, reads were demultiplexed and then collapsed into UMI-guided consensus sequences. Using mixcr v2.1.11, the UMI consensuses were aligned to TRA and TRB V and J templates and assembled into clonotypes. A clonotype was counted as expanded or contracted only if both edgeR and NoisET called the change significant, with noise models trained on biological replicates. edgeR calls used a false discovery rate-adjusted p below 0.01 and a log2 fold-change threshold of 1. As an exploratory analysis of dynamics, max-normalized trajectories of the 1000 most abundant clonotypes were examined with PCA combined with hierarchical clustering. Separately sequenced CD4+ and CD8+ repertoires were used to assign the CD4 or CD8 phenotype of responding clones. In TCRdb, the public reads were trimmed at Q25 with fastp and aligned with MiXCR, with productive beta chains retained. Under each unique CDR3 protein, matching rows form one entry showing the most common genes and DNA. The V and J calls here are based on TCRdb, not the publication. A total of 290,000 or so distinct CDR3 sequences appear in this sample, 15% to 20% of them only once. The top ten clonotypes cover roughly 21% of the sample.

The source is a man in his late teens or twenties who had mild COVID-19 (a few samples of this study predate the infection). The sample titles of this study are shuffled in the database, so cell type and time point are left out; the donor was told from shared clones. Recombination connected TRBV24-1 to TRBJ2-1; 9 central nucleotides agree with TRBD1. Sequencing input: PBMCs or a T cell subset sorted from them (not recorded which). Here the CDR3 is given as CATSDLPPGQGNNEQFF. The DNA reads TGTGCCACCAGTGATTTACCCCCGGGACAGGGTAACAATGAGCAGTTCTTC.